This is a list of T cell receptor beta chains from one sample in a study of shared T cell receptors in the human thymus. Sequencing used immunoSEQ multiplex PCR; TCRdb keeps in-frame clones, though not all of them. The repertoire holds hundreds of thousands of clones, with 80% to 90% as singletons. These data also featured in a second study, about human thymus T cells.

What was sequenced was thymocytes. The origin of the receptors is a girl under two years old with a congenital heart defect. Each CDR3 is given with its conserved first and last residue. The D gene is left open where the match is weak. Expanded clones get a size class; other rows say once, few or many, or leave the size out.

d_gene: .
abundance: few
v_gene: TRBV5-6
j_gene: TRBJ1-1
CDR3nt: TGTGCCAGCAGCCGCCCCTTGGAGGTTCCTAATCTTGAAGCTTTCTTT
CDR3aa: CASSRPLEVPNLEAFF

d_gene: TRBD1
abundance: .
v_gene: TRBV13
j_gene: TRBJ1-1
CDR3nt: TGTGCCAGCCAAAGTAGGGGACAGCCAAGTTCCGAAGCTTTCTTT
CDR3aa: CASQSRGQPSSEAFF

d_gene: .
abundance: .
v_gene: TRBV19
j_gene: TRBJ1-4
CDR3nt: TGTGCCAGTAAGGACATATATAATGAAAAACTGTTTTTT
CDR3aa: CASKDIYNEKLFF

d_gene: .
abundance: .
v_gene: TRBV7-9
j_gene: TRBJ2-2
CDR3nt: TGTGCCAGCAGCCTGCAGAGGCCTCAAACCGGGGAGCTGTTTTTT
CDR3aa: CASSLQRPQTGELFF

d_gene: .
abundance: .
v_gene: TRBV5-1
j_gene: TRBJ1-2
CDR3nt: TGCGCCAGCAGCTTGGCCGGAGCAGGGAAGTTAGGCTCTGGCTACACCTTC
CDR3aa: CASSLAGAGKLGSGYTF

d_gene: .
abundance: .
v_gene: TRBV9
j_gene: TRBJ1-6
CDR3nt: TGTGCCAGCAGCGTAGTGGGAGGGTTAAATTCACCCCTCCACTTT
CDR3aa: CASSVVGGLNSPLHF

d_gene: .
abundance: few
v_gene: TRBV7-2
j_gene: TRBJ2-2
CDR3nt: TGTGCCAGCACAACACAGGGAGACACCGGGGAGCTGTTTTTT
CDR3aa: CASTTQGDTGELFF

d_gene: .
abundance: .
v_gene: TRBV4-3
j_gene: TRBJ1-2
CDR3nt: TGCGCCAGCAGCCAAGATCGGGGGGGAGGCTACACCTTC
CDR3aa: CASSQDRGGGYTF

d_gene: TRBD1
abundance: .
v_gene: TRBV13
j_gene: TRBJ2-4
CDR3nt: TGTGCCAGCAGCGGGGGACAGAGAAAAAACATTCAGTACTTC
CDR3aa: CASSGGQRKNIQYF

d_gene: TRBD1
abundance: .
v_gene: TRBV28
j_gene: TRBJ1-2
CDR3nt: TGTGCCAGCGGACTCCTCTACCGGGACAGGGTCAGCTATGGCTACACCTTC
CDR3aa: CASGLLYRDRVSYGYTF

d_gene: TRBD1
abundance: .
v_gene: TRBV28
j_gene: TRBJ2-7
CDR3nt: TGTGCCAGCAGTTTCCCCCGGGACAGGGGCCACGAGCAGTACTTC
CDR3aa: CASSFPRDRGHEQYF

d_gene: .
abundance: .
v_gene: TRBV6-1
j_gene: TRBJ2-1
CDR3nt: TGTGCCAGCAGTGAAGACCGGGGGATTAATGAGCAGTTCTTC
CDR3aa: CASSEDRGINEQFF

d_gene: .
abundance: .
v_gene: TRBV5-4
j_gene: TRBJ1-2
CDR3nt: TGTGCATTCCAGCAGCTTGATCTGGCAGCCACCCTAGCTAACTATGGCTACACCTTC
CDR3aa: CAFQQLDLAATLANYGYTF

d_gene: .
abundance: .
v_gene: TRBV4-3
j_gene: TRBJ1-2
CDR3nt: TGCGCCAGCAGCAGGGGTTTACGGGGGGAAACAAACTATGGCTACACCTTC
CDR3aa: CASSRGLRGETNYGYTF

d_gene: TRBD1
abundance: .
v_gene: TRBV7-6
j_gene: TRBJ2-7
CDR3nt: TGTGCCAGCAGCTTTTCCGGGACAGGGATGTACGAGCAGTACTTC
CDR3aa: CASSFSGTGMYEQYF

d_gene: TRBD1
abundance: .
v_gene: TRBV19
j_gene: TRBJ1-1
CDR3nt: TGTGCCAGTAGCCTGGGACAGTTAGGGACTGAAGCTTTCTTT
CDR3aa: CASSLGQLGTEAFF

d_gene: TRBD1
abundance: .
v_gene: TRBV5-1
j_gene: TRBJ1-1
CDR3nt: TGCGCCAGCAGCTTGGCCGTTGGGGACAGGGAAGCTTTCTTT
CDR3aa: CASSLAVGDREAFF